A single sample gave rise to the 3 T cell receptor beta chains below, sequenced in a study of T cells in Graves' hyperthyroidism and ophthalmopathy. The investigators amplified TCR beta CDR3 regions from RNA transcripts. HTBI primers drove first-round RT-PCR of the TCR CDR3. TCRdb analysed the multiplex PCR reads with MiXCR anew, one entry per CDR3 protein. The sample has 300,000 to 450,000 distinct CDR3 sequences; roughly 15% are singletons. Sequenced: blood. The receptors stem from a woman in her twenties or thirties with Graves' ophthalmopathy.

This clonotype was seen many times. The chain carries TRBV11-2 and TRBJ2-7; no definite D call. The V end was cut by 0 bases, the J end by 5 bases, with 8 bases between. This CDR3 region has 13 residues. Looked up from germline, CDR1 is SGHAT and CDR2 is FQNNGV. The CDR3 coding sequence is TGTGCCAGCAGCTTAGAATTGGGGAACGAGCAGTACTTC. Protein: CASSLELGNEQYF.

This clonotype was detected ten times or more. The chain combines TRBV28 with TRBJ2-7; D gene unclear. Trimming left V 10 bases short and J 5 bases short, with 12 bases between. This CDR3 region has 11 residues. Germline CDR1 MDHEN, CDR2 SYDVKM. The CDR3 DNA follows: TGTGCCACCGAAGGGTTCAACGAGCAGTACTTC. Its protein is CATEGFNEQYF. The variable domain in full, with the rest retrieved from reference TRBV28 and TRBJ2-7, is DVKVTQSSRYLVKRTGEKVFLECVQDMDHENMFWYRQDPGLGLRLIYFSYDVKMKEKGDIPEGYSVSREKKERFSLILESASTNQTSMYLCATEGFNEQYFGPGTRLTVT.

Many counts were recorded for this clonotype. The gene calls are TRBV3-1 and TRBJ1-5; possibly TRBD1 for D (6 bases). The CDR3 runs 14 residues. Germline V gene lookup returns CDR1 LGHDT and CDR2 YNNKEL (reference sequence). The V end was cut by 3 bases, the J end by 6 bases, with 12 bases between. The CDR3, as DNA: TGTGCCAGCAGCCATCTGGGGGCACGTCAGCCCCAGCATTTT. Protein sequence: CASSHLGARQPQHF.